This T cell receptor (beta chain) originates from a study of T cells in Graves' hyperthyroidism and ophthalmopathy. Study observations and caveats: A model of 13 V-J features distinguished ophthalmopathy from stable hyperthyroidism. The model's output predicted ophthalmopathy at a median of around 7 months prior to onset.

Criteria for exclusion of patients were uncontrolled infection, other autoimmune disease, pregnancy or lactation. Diagnoses were established using clinical symptoms, serum thyroxine and TRAb, thyroid ultrasound and orbital computed tomography. Concerning this clonotype: Its antigen is as yet unknown.

Amplified TCR beta CDR3 regions came from RNA transcripts. A set of HTBI primers served as the primers for a first-round RT-PCR of the TCR CDR3. TCRdb reprocessed the multiplex PCR reads with MiXCR, giving one entry per CDR3 protein. The sample lists around 580,000 distinct CDR3 sequences; roughly 46% were seen once. This receptor was identified in a young woman with Graves' hyperthyroidism. Input material: peripheral blood or thyroid tissue (not recorded which).

The CDR3 region is CASSSSVGGSDYGYTF. In nucleotides, the CDR3 is TGTGCCAGCAGCTCTAGCGTGGGGGGATCGGACTATGGCTACACCTTC. The chain employs TRBV7-4 and TRBJ1-2, with D perhaps TRBD1 (5 bases). Germline V gene data show CDR1 as SGHVT and CDR2 as SQSDAQ. The CDR3 covers 16 residues. Trimming shortened V by 4 bases and J by 3 bases, and 18 bases separated the two germline ends.